The source of this T cell receptor (beta chain) is a study of T cell changes during pregnancy in multiple sclerosis. Sequencing was performed with immunoSEQ multiplex PCR; in TCRdb, only in-frame clones are kept and a portion is missing. This sample has tens of thousands of clones; around 90% occur once, and the top ten carry approximately 1.5%. CDR1 and CDR2 from the germline V gene are MDHEN and SYDVKM. Losses at the gene ends were 8 bases for V and 4 bases for J; bases not matched to a gene: 5. CDR3 size: 14 residues. The gene calls are TRBV28 and TRBJ2-1; TRBD2 matches 10 bases. This receptor was identified in a female donor in good health, enrolled as a control in a pregnancy study. This sample comprised peripheral blood, obtained in the first trimester of pregnancy. In nucleotides, the CDR3 is TGTGCCAGCTCAGGACTAGCGGAATACAATGAGCAGTTCTTC. Residues: CASSGLAEYNEQFF. The entire variable domain, with the rest obtained from reference TRBV28 and TRBJ2-1, is as follows: DVKVTQSSRYLVKRTGEKVFLECVQDMDHENMFWYRQDPGLGLRLIYFSYDVKMKEKGDIPEGYSVSREKKERFSLILESASTNQTSMYLCASSGLAEYNEQFFGPGTRLTVL.